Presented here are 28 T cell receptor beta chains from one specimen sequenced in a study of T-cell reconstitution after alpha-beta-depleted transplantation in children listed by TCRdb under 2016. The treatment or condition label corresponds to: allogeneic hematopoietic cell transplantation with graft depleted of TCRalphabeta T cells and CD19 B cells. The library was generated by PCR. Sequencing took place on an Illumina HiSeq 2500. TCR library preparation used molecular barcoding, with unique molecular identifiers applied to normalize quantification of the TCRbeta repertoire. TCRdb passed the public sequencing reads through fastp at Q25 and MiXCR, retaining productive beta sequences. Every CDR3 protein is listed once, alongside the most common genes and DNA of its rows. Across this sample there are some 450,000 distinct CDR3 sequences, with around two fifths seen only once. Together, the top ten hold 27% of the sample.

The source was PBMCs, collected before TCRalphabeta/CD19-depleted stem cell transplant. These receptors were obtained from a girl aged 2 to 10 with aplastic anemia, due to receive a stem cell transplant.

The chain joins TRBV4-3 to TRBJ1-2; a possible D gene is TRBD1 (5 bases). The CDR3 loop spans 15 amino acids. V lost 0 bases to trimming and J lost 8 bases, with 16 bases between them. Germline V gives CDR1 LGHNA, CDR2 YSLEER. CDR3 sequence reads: CASSQDLGPGGGYTF. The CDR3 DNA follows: TGCGCCAGCAGCCAAGATCTGGGACCGGGAGGCGGCTACACCTTC.

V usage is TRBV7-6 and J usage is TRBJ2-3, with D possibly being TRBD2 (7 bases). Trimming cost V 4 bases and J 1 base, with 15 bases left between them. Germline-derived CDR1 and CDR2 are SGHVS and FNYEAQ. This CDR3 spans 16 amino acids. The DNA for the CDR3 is TGTGCCAGCAGCTCGCCGCGGGGGCCGCGCACAGATACGCAGTATTTT. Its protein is CASSSPRGPRTDTQYF.

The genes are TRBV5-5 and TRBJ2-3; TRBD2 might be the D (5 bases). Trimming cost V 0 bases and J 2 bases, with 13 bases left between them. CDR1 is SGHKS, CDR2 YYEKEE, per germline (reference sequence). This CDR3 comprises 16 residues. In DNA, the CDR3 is TGTGCCAGCAGCTTGGCGAAAGAGCGGTTCACAGATACGCAGTATTTT. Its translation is CASSLAKERFTDTQYF.

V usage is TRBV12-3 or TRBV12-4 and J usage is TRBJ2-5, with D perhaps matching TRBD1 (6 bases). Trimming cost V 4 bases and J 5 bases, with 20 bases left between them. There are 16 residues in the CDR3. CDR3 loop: CASSWSGAPALETQYF. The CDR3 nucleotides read TGTGCCAGCAGTTGGTCAGGGGCCCCAGCCCTGGAGACCCAGTACTTC.

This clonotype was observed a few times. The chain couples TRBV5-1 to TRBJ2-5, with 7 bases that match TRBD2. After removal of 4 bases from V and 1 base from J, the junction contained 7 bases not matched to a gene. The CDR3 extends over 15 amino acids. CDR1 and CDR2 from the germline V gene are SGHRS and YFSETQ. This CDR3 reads CASSRAGAPQETQYF. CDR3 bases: TGCGCCAGCAGCCGCGCGGGAGCCCCCCAAGAGACCCAGTACTTC.

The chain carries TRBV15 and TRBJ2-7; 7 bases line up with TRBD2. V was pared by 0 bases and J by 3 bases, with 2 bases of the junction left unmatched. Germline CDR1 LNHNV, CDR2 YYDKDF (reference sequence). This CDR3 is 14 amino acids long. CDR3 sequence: CATSREGGGYEQYF. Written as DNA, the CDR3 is TGTGCCACCAGCAGAGAGGGGGGGGGCTACGAGCAGTACTTC.

The CDR3 nucleotides read TGTGCCAGCAGCCCGGAGCTAGGCGAGAACACCGGGGAGCTGTTTTTT. Protein: CASSPELGENTGELFF. The chain employs TRBV3-1 and TRBJ2-2; D is unresolved. Germline-derived CDR1 and CDR2 are LGHDT and YNNKEL (reference sequence). V was pared by 4 bases and J by 1 base, with 13 bases between. The CDR3 runs to 16 residues.

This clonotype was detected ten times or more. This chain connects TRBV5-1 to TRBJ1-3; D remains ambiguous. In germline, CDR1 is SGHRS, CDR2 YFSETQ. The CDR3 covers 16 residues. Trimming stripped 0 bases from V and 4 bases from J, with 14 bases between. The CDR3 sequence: CASSLVAAARGNTIYF. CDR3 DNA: TGCGCCAGCAGCTTGGTAGCGGCAGCGCGCGGAAACACCATATATTTT.

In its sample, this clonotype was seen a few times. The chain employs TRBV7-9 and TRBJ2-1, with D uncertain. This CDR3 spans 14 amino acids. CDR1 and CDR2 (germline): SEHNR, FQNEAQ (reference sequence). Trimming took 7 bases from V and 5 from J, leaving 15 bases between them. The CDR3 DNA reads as TGTGCCAGCATCACCCCAGCTCCTCACAATGAGCAGTTCTTC. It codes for CASITPAPHNEQFF.

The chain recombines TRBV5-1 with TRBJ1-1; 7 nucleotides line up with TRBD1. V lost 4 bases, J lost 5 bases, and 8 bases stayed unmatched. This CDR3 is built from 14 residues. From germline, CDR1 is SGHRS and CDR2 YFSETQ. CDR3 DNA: TGCGCCAGCAGCAGTACAGGGGTGGGAACTGAAGCTTTCTTT. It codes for CASSSTGVGTEAFF.

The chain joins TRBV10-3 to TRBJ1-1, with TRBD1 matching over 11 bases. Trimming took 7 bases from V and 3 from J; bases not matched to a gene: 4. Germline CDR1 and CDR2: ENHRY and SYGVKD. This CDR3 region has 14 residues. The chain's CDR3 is CAITRDRGDTEAFF. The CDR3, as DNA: TGTGCCATCACCAGGGACAGGGGGGACACTGAAGCTTTCTTT.

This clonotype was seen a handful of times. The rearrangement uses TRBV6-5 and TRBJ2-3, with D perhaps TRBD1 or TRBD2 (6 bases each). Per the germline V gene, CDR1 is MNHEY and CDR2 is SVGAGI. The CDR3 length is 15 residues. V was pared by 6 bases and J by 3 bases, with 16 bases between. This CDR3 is CASRLGGSFTDTQYF. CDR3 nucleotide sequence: TGTGCCAGCAGATTAGGGGGGAGCTTTACAGATACGCAGTATTTT.

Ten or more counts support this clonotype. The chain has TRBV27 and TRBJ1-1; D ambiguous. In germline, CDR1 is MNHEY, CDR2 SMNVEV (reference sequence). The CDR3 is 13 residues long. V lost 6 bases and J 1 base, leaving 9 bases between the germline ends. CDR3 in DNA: TGTGCCAGCAGCCCAGTACAGAACACTGAAGCTTTCTTT. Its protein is CASSPVQNTEAFF.

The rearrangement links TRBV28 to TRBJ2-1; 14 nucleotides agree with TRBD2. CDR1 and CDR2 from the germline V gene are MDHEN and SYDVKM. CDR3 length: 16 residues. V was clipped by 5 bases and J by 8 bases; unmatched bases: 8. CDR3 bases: TGTGCCAGCAGTACTCAGGGACTAGCGGGAGTTGATGAGCAGTTCTTC. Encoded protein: CASSTQGLAGVDEQFF.

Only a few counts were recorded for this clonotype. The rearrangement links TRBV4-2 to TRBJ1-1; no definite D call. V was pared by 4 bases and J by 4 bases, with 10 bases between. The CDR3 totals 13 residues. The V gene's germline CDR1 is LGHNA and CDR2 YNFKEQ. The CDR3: CASSPLGSTEAFF. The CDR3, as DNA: TGTGCCAGCAGCCCCCTTGGGAGCACTGAAGCTTTCTTT.

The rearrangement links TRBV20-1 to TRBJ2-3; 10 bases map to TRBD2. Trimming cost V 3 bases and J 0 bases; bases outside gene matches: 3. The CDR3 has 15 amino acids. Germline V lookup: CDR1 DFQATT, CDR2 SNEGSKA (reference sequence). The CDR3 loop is CSASSGGGSTDTQYF. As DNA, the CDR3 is TGCAGTGCTAGCAGCGGGGGGGGTAGCACAGATACGCAGTATTTT.

CDR3 DNA sequence: TGTGCCAGCAGCTTGGAACTCAATGAGCAGTTCTTC. Translation: CASSLELNEQFF. The rearrangement joins TRBV5-5 to TRBJ2-1, with D unresolved. CDR1 is SGHKS, CDR2 YYEKEE, per germline (reference sequence). The CDR3 runs to 12 residues. V dropped 0 bases and J dropped 6 bases, with 4 bases sitting between them.

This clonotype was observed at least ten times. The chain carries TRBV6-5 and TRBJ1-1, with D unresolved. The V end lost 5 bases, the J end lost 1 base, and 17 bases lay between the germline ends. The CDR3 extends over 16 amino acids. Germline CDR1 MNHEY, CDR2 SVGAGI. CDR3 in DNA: TGTGCCAGCAGTAACGTTGTTGCGAGGGAGAACACTGAAGCTTTCTTT. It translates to CASSNVVARENTEAFF.

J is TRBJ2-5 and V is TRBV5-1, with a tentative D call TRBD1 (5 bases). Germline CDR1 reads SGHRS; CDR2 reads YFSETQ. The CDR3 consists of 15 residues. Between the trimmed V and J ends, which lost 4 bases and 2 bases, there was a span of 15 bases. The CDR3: CASSIQATSQETQYF. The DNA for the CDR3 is TGCGCCAGCAGCATACAGGCGACCAGTCAAGAGACCCAGTACTTC.

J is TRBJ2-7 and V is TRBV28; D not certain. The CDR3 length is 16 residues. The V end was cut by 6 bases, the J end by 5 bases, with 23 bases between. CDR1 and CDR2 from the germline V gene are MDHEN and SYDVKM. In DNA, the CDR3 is TGTGCCAGCAGGCGCGGTGGTGGCCAGTACATCGACGAGCAGTACTTC. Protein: CASRRGGGQYIDEQYF.

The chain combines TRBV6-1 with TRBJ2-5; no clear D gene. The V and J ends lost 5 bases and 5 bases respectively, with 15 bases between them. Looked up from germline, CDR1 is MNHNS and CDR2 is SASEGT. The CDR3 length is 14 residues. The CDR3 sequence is CASSPAGGSETQYF. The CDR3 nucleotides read TGTGCCAGCAGTCCCGCTGGCGGTTCCGAGACCCAGTACTTC.

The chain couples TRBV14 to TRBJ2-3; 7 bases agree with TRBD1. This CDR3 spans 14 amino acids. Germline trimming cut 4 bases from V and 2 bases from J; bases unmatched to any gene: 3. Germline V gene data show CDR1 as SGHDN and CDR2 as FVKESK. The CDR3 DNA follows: TGTGCCAGCAGCCCGGGACAGTTCACAGATACGCAGTATTTT. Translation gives CASSPGQFTDTQYF.

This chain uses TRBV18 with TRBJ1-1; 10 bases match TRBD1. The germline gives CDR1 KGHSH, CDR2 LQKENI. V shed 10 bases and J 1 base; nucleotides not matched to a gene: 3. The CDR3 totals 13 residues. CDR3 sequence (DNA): TGTGCCACCGGGACAGGGGCGAACACTGAAGCTTTCTTT. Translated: CATGTGANTEAFF.

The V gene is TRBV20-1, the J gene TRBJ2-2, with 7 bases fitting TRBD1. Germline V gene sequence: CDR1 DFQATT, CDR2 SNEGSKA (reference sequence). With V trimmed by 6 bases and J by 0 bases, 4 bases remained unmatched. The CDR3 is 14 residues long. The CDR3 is CSATDRANTGELFF. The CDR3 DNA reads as TGCAGTGCCACAGACAGGGCGAACACCGGGGAGCTGTTTTTT.

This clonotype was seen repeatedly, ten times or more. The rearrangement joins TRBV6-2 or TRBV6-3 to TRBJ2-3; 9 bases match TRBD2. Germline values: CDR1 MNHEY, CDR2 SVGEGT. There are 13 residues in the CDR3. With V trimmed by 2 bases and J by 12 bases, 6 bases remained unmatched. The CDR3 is CASSYVSAGGQYF. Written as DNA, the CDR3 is TGTGCCAGCAGTTACGTCTCAGCGGGAGGCCAGTATTTT.

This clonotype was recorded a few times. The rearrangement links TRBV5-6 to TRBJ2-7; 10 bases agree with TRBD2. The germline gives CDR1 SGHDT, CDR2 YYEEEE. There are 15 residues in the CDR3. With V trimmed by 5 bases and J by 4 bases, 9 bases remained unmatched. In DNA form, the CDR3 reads TGTGCCAGCAGGAAAGGTCCTAGCGGGAGTTACGAGCAGTACTTC. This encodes CASRKGPSGSYEQYF.

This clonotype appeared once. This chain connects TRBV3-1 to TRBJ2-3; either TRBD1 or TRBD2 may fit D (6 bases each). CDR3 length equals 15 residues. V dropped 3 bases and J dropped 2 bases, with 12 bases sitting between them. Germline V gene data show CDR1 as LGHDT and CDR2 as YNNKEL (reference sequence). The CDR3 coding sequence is TGTGCCAGCAGCCATGCCGGGGGCTACACAGATACGCAGTATTTT. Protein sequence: CASSHAGGYTDTQYF.

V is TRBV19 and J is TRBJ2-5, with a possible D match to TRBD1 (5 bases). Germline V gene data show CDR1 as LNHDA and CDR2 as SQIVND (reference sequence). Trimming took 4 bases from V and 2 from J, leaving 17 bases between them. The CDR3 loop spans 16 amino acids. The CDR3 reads CASSTDTPVAQETQYF. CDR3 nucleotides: TGTGCCAGTAGTACGGACACCCCCGTGGCTCAAGAGACCCAGTACTTC.